Each of the 31 T cell receptor beta chains below was sequenced from the same sample in a study of technical replicates of blood from several donors. Measured with immunoSEQ multiplex PCR; TCRdb has only the in-frame clones, and not every one. In the table there are 80,000 to 95,000 clones, approximately 90% of which are singletons. Input material: T cells isolated from PBMCs. These receptors were taken from a human donor in good health.

The DNA for the CDR3 is TGCGCCAGCAGTGTTACTAGAGCGGGCACAGATACGCAGTATTTT. Protein: CASSVTRAGTDTQYF. The chain carries TRBV10-2 and TRBJ2-3; D is perhaps TRBD2 (5 bases). Per germline, CDR1 WSHSY and CDR2 SAAADI. Trimming stripped 4 bases from V and 1 base from J, with 12 bases between. The CDR3 runs 15 residues.

V is TRBV5-1 and J is TRBJ2-7; TRBD1 aligns across 9 bases. Trimming cost V 2 bases and J 2 bases; bases outside gene matches: 5. The CDR3 totals 15 residues. Germline-derived CDR1 and CDR2 are SGHRS and YFSETQ. The CDR3 nucleotides are TGCGCCAGCAGCTTACCGGGACAGGGAACCTACGAGCAGTACTTC. Protein: CASSLPGQGTYEQYF.

The sample holds one count of this clone. This chain links TRBV27 with TRBJ1-2; D may be TRBD1 (6 bases). The V and J ends lost 0 bases and 6 bases respectively, with 8 bases between them. In germline, CDR1 is MNHEY, CDR2 SMNVEV (reference sequence). The CDR3 contains 13 residues. The CDR3 bases are TGTGCCAGCAGTTTATCTTCAGGGGATGGCTACACCTTC. Translating gives CASSLSSGDGYTF.

This clone was counted only a few times. J is TRBJ1-4 and V is TRBV4-1; D not resolved. V lost 2 bases and J lost 6, with 7 bases in between. The CDR3 length is 13 residues. Germline loops: CDR1 MGHRA, CDR2 YSYEKL. The CDR3 nucleotides are TGCGCCAGCAGCCAATGGAGGTATGAAAAACTGTTTTTT. As protein: CASSQWRYEKLFF.

The chain uses TRBV2 and TRBJ1-3; TRBD1 might be the D (5 bases). Germline CDR1 reads SNHLY; CDR2 reads FYNNEI. The ends were cut back, 7 bases at V and 2 bases at J, with 15 bases in the middle. CDR3 size: 15 residues. CDR3 DNA sequence: TGTGCCAGCACCCAAGGGTCAGGGCCTGGAAACACCATATATTTT. Amino acids: CASTQGSGPGNTIYF.

CDR3 residues: CASSRSTGKHNEQFF. In DNA form, the CDR3 reads TGCGCCAGCAGCCGCTCGACCGGGAAACACAATGAGCAGTTCTTC. This sequence joins TRBV4-1 and TRBJ2-1, with a possible D match to TRBD2 (5 bases). Trimming cost V 4 bases and J 5 bases, with 15 bases left between them. CDR1 and CDR2 from the germline V gene are MGHRA and YSYEKL. This CDR3 spans 15 amino acids.

The chain joins TRBV5-4 to TRBJ2-7, with TRBD2 matching over 13 bases. CDR3 size: 15 residues. Germline assignment: CDR1 SGHNT and CDR2 YYREEE (reference sequence). V was pared by 0 bases and J by 10 bases, with 7 bases of the junction left unmatched. For the CDR3, the DNA is TGTGCCAGCAGCTTGGCCGGACTAGCGGGAGCAGGACAGTACTTC. Protein sequence: CASSLAGLAGAGQYF.

The genes are TRBV4-1 and TRBJ2-5; D is perhaps TRBD1 (5 bases). Germline-derived CDR1 and CDR2 are MGHRA and YSYEKL. Trimming pared 1 base from V and 4 bases from J, leaving 10 bases between. This CDR3 has 14 residues. As DNA, the CDR3 is TGCGCCAGCAGCCAAGTGGGGCTTGTAGAGACCCAGTACTTC. This translates into CASSQVGLVETQYF.

The sample holds one count of this clone. V and J are TRBV4-1 and TRBJ2-7, with unresolved D. The ends were cut back, 4 bases at V and 0 bases at J, with 16 bases in the middle. The CDR3 is 16 residues long. Germline values: CDR1 MGHRA, CDR2 YSYEKL. The CDR3 loop is CASSPRVASNSYEQYF. In nucleotides, the CDR3 is TGCGCCAGCAGCCCACGGGTGGCGTCCAACTCCTACGAGCAGTACTTC.

The sample holds one count of this clone. The chain combines TRBV2 with TRBJ1-1; D ambiguous. Trimming stripped 6 bases from V and 5 bases from J, with 13 bases between. The V gene's germline CDR1 is SNHLY and CDR2 FYNNEI. The CDR3 spans 13 residues. In nucleotides, the CDR3 is TGTGCCAGCAGGCTTTCACTCAGGACTGAAGCTTTCTTT. Residues: CASRLSLRTEAFF.

On this clone: The limits of the CDR3 on the DNA are not certain, so only TCRdb's listed CDR3 is given. V usage is TRBV28 and J usage is TRBJ2-1; TRBD1, the table's D call, was not compared with the DNA. The CDR3 spans 19 residues, counting both ends. Germline CDR1 is MDHEN and CDR2 is SYDVKM. CDR3 amino acids: CASSLISGRAGSGYNEQFF.

This clone was seen only a few times. The chain carries TRBV30 and TRBJ1-4; TRBD1 agrees at 8 bases. The CDR3 runs 16 residues. V dropped 2 bases and J dropped 7; count of bases not matched to a gene: 12. Germline V lookup: CDR1 GTSNPN, CDR2 SVGIG (reference sequence). CDR3 sequence (DNA): TGTGCCTGGAGTCTATCCGGACAGGGCGGTACTGAAAAACTGTTTTTT. It yields the protein CAWSLSGQGGTEKLFF.

The rearrangement uses TRBV7-3 and TRBJ1-2; D perhaps matches TRBD1 (6 bases). The CDR3 length is 14 residues. Trimming removed 1 base at V and 10 bases at J, with 16 bases between. CDR1 SGHTA and CDR2 FQGTGA come from the germline V gene. CDR3 in amino acids: CASSLNREGVDYTF. Written as DNA, the CDR3 is TGTGCCAGCAGCTTAAACAGGGAGGGGGTGGACTACACCTTC.

This chain joins TRBV7-2 and TRBJ2-7; TRBD1 agrees at 7 bases. V trimming: 4 bases; J trimming: 2 bases; junction bases outside the gene matches: 8. This CDR3 spans 15 amino acids. Germline lookup yields CDR1 SGHTA and CDR2 FQGNSA. The CDR3 DNA reads as TGTGCCAGCAGCTACAGGACAGGCCCCACCTACGAGCAGTACTTC. Amino acids: CASSYRTGPTYEQYF.

V gene TRBV7-9 combines with J gene TRBJ2-1; D is uncertain. The CDR3 spans 12 residues. Trimming pared 5 bases from V and 11 bases from J, leaving 13 bases between. Germline V CDR1 and CDR2: SEHNR, FQNEAQ (reference sequence). The CDR3 DNA reads TGTGCCAGCAGCCTCGACCGGAGAAAGCAGTTCTTC. This gives the protein CASSLDRRKQFF.

The J gene is TRBJ1-4, the V gene TRBV6-5, with D unclear. Trimming stripped 0 bases from V and 7 bases from J, with 9 bases between. Germline assignment: CDR1 MNHEY and CDR2 SVGAGI. This CDR3 is built from 14 residues. This chain's CDR3 is CASSYSRDLEKLFF. The CDR3 DNA follows: TGTGCCAGCAGTTACTCGAGGGATCTTGAAAAACTGTTTTTT.

This chain connects TRBV9 to TRBJ2-3, with 7 bases matching TRBD2. The ends lost 4 bases at V and 3 bases at J; junction bases unmatched: 11. The CDR3 runs 16 residues. Germline V gene sequence: CDR1 SGDLS, CDR2 YYNGEE. CDR3 bases: TGTGCCAGCAGCCTGAGGGGTGGGCGGGGGACAGATACGCAGTATTTT. Amino acid sequence: CASSLRGGRGTDTQYF.

The genes are TRBV23-1 and TRBJ1-5; perhaps TRBD1 as D (6 bases). TRBV23-1 is sorted into the ORF group, with uncertain function. The CDR3 is made up of 12 amino acids. The ends were cut back, 0 bases at V and 15 bases at J, with 12 bases in the middle. DNA for the CDR3: TGCGCCAGCAGTCAATCTTGGGGGCCGCGGCATTTT. Amino acid sequence: CASSQSWGPRHF.

The CDR3 DNA reads TGCGCCAGCCTCCCGGGACAGCACTCAGATACGCAGTATTTT. This sequence encodes CASLPGQHSDTQYF. The genes are TRBV10-2 and TRBJ2-3; TRBD1 agrees at 7 bases. Germline V lookup: CDR1 WSHSY, CDR2 SAAADI. The CDR3 covers 14 residues. Germline trimming cut 8 bases from V and 4 bases from J; bases unmatched to any gene: 9.

The gene calls are TRBV5-1 and TRBJ1-1; D possibly corresponds to TRBD1 (5 bases). CDR1 SGHRS and CDR2 YFSETQ come from the germline V gene. The CDR3 length is 14 residues. Trimming cost V 3 bases and J 1 base, with 10 bases left between them. Written as DNA, the CDR3 is TGCGCCAGCAGCTCCCGACAGACGAACACTGAAGCTTTCTTT. It encodes CASSSRQTNTEAFF. The variable domain in full, with the rest retrieved from reference TRBV5-1 and TRBJ1-1, is KAGVTQTPRYLIKTRGQQVTLSCSPISGHRSVSWYQQTPGQGLQFLFEYFSETQRNKGNFPGRFSGRQFSNSRSEMNVSTLELGDSALYLCASSSRQTNTEAFFGQGTRLTVV.

J is TRBJ2-5 and V is TRBV6-1, with 7 bases matching TRBD2. The V and J ends lost 4 bases and 4 bases, in that order; junction bases with no gene match: 6. CDR1 is MNHNS, CDR2 SASEGT, per germline. This CDR3 has 14 residues. CDR3 amino acids: CASSGGGILETQYF. The CDR3, as DNA: TGTGCCAGCAGTGGCGGGGGAATTCTAGAGACCCAGTACTTC.

V gene TRBV2 combines with J gene TRBJ1-1; D is ambiguous. The CDR3 covers 14 residues. V was cut by 6 bases and J by 0 bases, with 11 bases left in between. The germline V gene has CDR1 SNHLY and CDR2 FYNNEI. The CDR3 here is CASRNRRMNTEAFF. CDR3 DNA sequence: TGTGCCAGCAGAAACAGAAGGATGAACACTGAAGCTTTCTTT.

The chain uses TRBV7-6 and TRBJ2-3, with D maybe TRBD2 (6 bases). Germline loops: CDR1 SGHVS, CDR2 FNYEAQ. Trimming left V 4 bases short and J 0 bases short, with 11 bases between. The length of the CDR3 is 15 residues. CDR3 nucleotide sequence: TGTGCCAGCAGCTACAGCGGACTAAGCACAGATACGCAGTATTTT. Its translation: CASSYSGLSTDTQYF. The variable domain in full, with the rest retrieved from reference TRBV7-6 and TRBJ2-3, is GAGVSQSPRYKVTKRGQDVALRCDPISGHVSLYWYRQALGQGPEFLTYFNYEAQQDKSGLPNDRFSAERPEGSISTLTIQRTEQRDSAMYRCASSYSGLSTDTQYFGPGTRLTVL.

This clone was seen just once. The rearrangement uses TRBV6-1 and TRBJ1-2, with D perhaps matching TRBD1 (6 bases). CDR3 size: 14 residues. Germline values: CDR1 MNHNS, CDR2 SASEGT. V lost 5 bases, J lost 4 bases, and 14 bases lay in between. CDR3 region: CASSLGEQGYGYTF. The CDR3 coding sequence is TGTGCCAGCAGTCTAGGGGAACAGGGCTATGGCTACACCTTC.

This rearrangement joins TRBV28 to TRBJ1-2; possibly TRBD1 for D (5 bases). Germline assignment: CDR1 MDHEN and CDR2 SYDVKM. V was shortened by 5 bases and J by 2 bases, with 9 bases between the two germline ends. The CDR3 has 13 residues. CDR3 sequence reads: CASSLGGNYGYTF. As DNA, the CDR3 is TGTGCCAGCAGTCTGGGGGGAAACTATGGCTACACCTTC.

This clone occurred once. The J gene is TRBJ2-2, the V gene TRBV2, with TRBD2 matching over 14 bases. V dropped 8 bases and J dropped 6; count of bases not matched to a gene: 11. The V gene's germline CDR1 is SNHLY and CDR2 FYNNEI. This CDR3 is 17 amino acids long. The CDR3 sequence is CASGGLAGVMKAGELFF. CDR3 DNA: TGTGCCAGCGGGGGACTAGCGGGGGTTATGAAGGCCGGGGAGCTGTTTTTT.

The rearrangement links TRBV11-2 to TRBJ1-3; D is undetermined. V dropped 4 bases and J dropped 4 bases, with 8 bases sitting between them. The V gene's germline CDR1 is SGHAT and CDR2 FQNNGV. The CDR3 has 13 residues. In nucleotides, the CDR3 is TGTGCCAGCAGCTCTAGTCCCGGAAACACCATATATTTT. Translating gives CASSSSPGNTIYF.

J is TRBJ2-7 and V is TRBV9; 7 nucleotides agree with TRBD1. The CDR3 has 16 amino acids. Unmatched junction bases numbered 7, after V lost 0 bases and J lost 1 base. CDR1 is SGDLS and CDR2 is YYNGEE in the germline V gene. The DNA of the CDR3 is TGTGCCAGCAGCGTAGGCCAGGGGGTGACTTCCTACGAGCAGTACTTC. As protein: CASSVGQGVTSYEQYF. The whole variable domain, remainder taken from reference TRBV9 and TRBJ2-7, is DSGVTQTPKHLITATGQRVTLRCSPRSGDLSVYWYQQSLDQGLQFLIQYYNGEERAKGNILERFSAQQFPDLHSELNLSSLELGDSALYFCASSVGQGVTSYEQYFGPGTRLTVT.

J is TRBJ1-5 and V is TRBV29-1; TRBD1 agrees at 10 bases. CDR1 is SQVTM, CDR2 ANQGSEA, per germline. Trimming took 6 bases from V and 6 from J; bases not matched to a gene: 2. This CDR3 contains 12 residues. This CDR3 is CSVGTGAQPQHF. CDR3 DNA sequence: TGCAGCGTCGGGACAGGGGCTCAGCCCCAGCATTTT.

This chain uses TRBV19 with TRBJ1-1; no firm D call. V was trimmed by 3 bases and J by 0 bases, leaving 5 bases between them. The CDR3 totals 13 residues. CDR1 is LNHDA and CDR2 is SQIVND in the germline V gene (reference sequence). As DNA, the CDR3 is TGTGCCAGTAGTATTAATATGAACACTGAAGCTTTCTTT. It is translated as CASSINMNTEAFF.

The rearrangement uses TRBV28 and TRBJ1-6; D unclear. Germline CDR1 reads MDHEN; CDR2 reads SYDVKM. This CDR3 has 15 residues. Trimming removed 7 bases from V and 9 bases from J, with 19 bases in between. The CDR3 sequence: CASISRDPVTSPLHF. DNA for the CDR3: TGTGCCAGCATATCACGGGATCCCGTAACTTCACCCCTCCACTTT.